Following are 10 T cell receptor beta chains from one sample sequenced in a study of response to subunit inactivated influenza vaccine. Each CDR3 protein gets one entry after TCRdb re-called the RT-PCR reads with MiXCR. The sample records almost 600,000 distinct CDR3 sequences, 13% to 15% being singletons. This specimen consisted of PBMCs from blood, obtained roughly 13 days after vaccination. Every receptor here comes from a man aged 50-60 years who received an inactivated influenza vaccine.

The chain recombines TRBV29-1 with TRBJ1-3; TRBD1 is a possible D gene (5 bases). The CDR3 runs to 13 residues. Germline CDR1 reads SQVTM; CDR2 reads ANQGSEA. Trimming shortened V by 3 bases and J by 0 bases, and 6 bases separated the two germline ends. The DNA of the CDR3 is TGCAGCGTTGAGGGACGCTCTGGAAACACCATATATTTT. Protein sequence: CSVEGRSGNTIYF.

The gene calls are TRBV5-1 and TRBJ2-3; a weak D match, TRBD1 (5 bases). The CDR3 sequence is 17 residues long. V was cut by 0 bases and J by 2 bases, with 16 bases left in between. Looked up from germline, CDR1 is SGHRS and CDR2 is YFSETQ. CDR3 nucleotide sequence: TGCGCCAGCAGCTTGGCCGGCCAGGGCCTAACCACAGATACGCAGTATTTT. The encoded protein is CASSLAGQGLTTDTQYF.

This clonotype was recorded only once. V is TRBV7-9 and J is TRBJ2-1, with D perhaps assigned TRBD1 or TRBD2 (6 bases each). Trimming shortened V by 6 bases and J by 6 bases, and 15 bases separated the two germline ends. The CDR3 sequence is 14 residues long. Germline V lookup: CDR1 SEHNR, CDR2 FQNEAQ (reference sequence). CDR3 sequence (DNA): TGTGCCAGCAGTTTCCCCGGGGGCGGCAATGAGCAGTTCTTC. It encodes CASSFPGGGNEQFF.

This clonotype was found a few times. J is TRBJ1-5 and V is TRBV3-1, with no clear D. CDR1 and CDR2 from the germline V gene are LGHDT and YNNKEL (reference sequence). The CDR3 consists of 13 residues. V lost 3 bases and J 11 bases, leaving 14 bases between the germline ends. CDR3 nucleotides: TGTGCCAGCAGCCAGTCTCCGGGTTCTTCCCAGCATTTT. This gives the protein CASSQSPGSSQHF.

This chain uses TRBV5-6 with TRBJ2-1; no clear D. This CDR3 has 15 amino acids. Germline V gene data show CDR1 as SGHDT and CDR2 as YYEEEE. V was trimmed by 0 bases and J by 0 bases, leaving 7 bases between them. This chain's CDR3 is CASSLDGRSYNEQFF. In nucleotides, the CDR3 is TGTGCCAGCAGCTTGGACGGCCGCTCCTACAATGAGCAGTTCTTC.

The chain couples TRBV18 to TRBJ1-5; 7 bases map to TRBD1. Germline V CDR1 and CDR2: KGHSH, LQKENI. The CDR3 runs 15 residues. V trimming: 4 bases; J trimming: 3 bases; junction bases outside the gene matches: 6. The DNA for the CDR3 is TGTGCCAGCTCACTGACGGGACAGCCCAATCAGCCCCAGCATTTT. This encodes CASSLTGQPNQPQHF.

This clonotype was picked up a small number of times. The chain recombines TRBV29-1 with TRBJ2-7; D gene unclear. From germline, CDR1 is SQVTM and CDR2 ANQGSEA. The CDR3 is made up of 11 amino acids. V dropped 3 bases and J dropped 7 bases, with 10 bases sitting between them. This CDR3 reads CSVDPFREQYF. The CDR3 DNA sequence: TGCAGCGTTGACCCCTTTCGGGAGCAGTACTTC.

This clonotype appeared a few times. The rearrangement uses TRBV7-2 and TRBJ1-1, with D perhaps matching TRBD1 (5 bases). The CDR3 is 15 amino acids. The germline V gene encodes CDR1 SGHTA and CDR2 FQGNSA. Trimming removed 3 bases at V and 2 bases at J, with 13 bases between. CDR3 DNA sequence: TGTGCCAGCAGCTTGTCTGGGGGAGGAAACACTGAAGCTTTCTTT. Translation: CASSLSGGGNTEAFF.

This clonotype occurred a few times. The chain recombines TRBV7-2 with TRBJ2-5; TRBD2 aligns across 10 bases. The length of the CDR3 is 15 residues. The V and J ends lost 6 bases and 5 bases, in that order; junction bases with no gene match: 9. Germline loops: CDR1 SGHTA, CDR2 FQGNSA. The CDR3 is CASRRAGGVGETQYF. The CDR3 region has the DNA TGTGCCAGCAGGCGAGCGGGAGGGGTGGGGGAGACCCAGTACTTC.

The V gene is TRBV7-2, the J gene TRBJ2-1, with unresolved D. The CDR3 is 14 amino acids. Trimming removed 5 bases at V and 4 bases at J, with 12 bases between. Germline CDR1 is SGHTA and CDR2 is FQGNSA. This chain's CDR3 is CASSKSTGYNEQFF. In DNA form, the CDR3 reads TGTGCCAGCAGCAAGAGTACGGGTTACAATGAGCAGTTCTTC.